Described below is a single T cell receptor beta chain sequence and its context. Its specificity is unknown. TCRdb's table, derived via immunoSEQ multiplex PCR, lists solely in-frame clones and lacks some. This table holds 15,000 to 19,000 clones, 80% to 95% found once. The CDR3 is 16 amino acids. CDR1 and CDR2 (germline): KGHSH, LQKENI. Losses at the gene ends were 1 base for V and 9 bases for J; bases not matched to a gene: 9. This sample was included in a study of STAT3 mutations in large granular lymphocyte leukemia. Study-wide findings and caveats: At least one immunodominant TCR beta clonotype appeared in every T-cell large granular lymphocyte leukemia patient.

Source material: peripheral blood mononuclear cells. The rearrangement links TRBV18 to TRBJ2-1; 10 bases agree with TRBD2. The clonotype comes from a woman aged 50 to 60 with T-cell large granular lymphocyte leukemia. Some clones in this sample may be carry-over from other donors' samples. The CDR3 DNA is TGTGCCAGCTCACCACAACCAGCGGGAGGGCCGGGTGAGCAGTTCTTC. It translates to CASSPQPAGGPGEQFF.